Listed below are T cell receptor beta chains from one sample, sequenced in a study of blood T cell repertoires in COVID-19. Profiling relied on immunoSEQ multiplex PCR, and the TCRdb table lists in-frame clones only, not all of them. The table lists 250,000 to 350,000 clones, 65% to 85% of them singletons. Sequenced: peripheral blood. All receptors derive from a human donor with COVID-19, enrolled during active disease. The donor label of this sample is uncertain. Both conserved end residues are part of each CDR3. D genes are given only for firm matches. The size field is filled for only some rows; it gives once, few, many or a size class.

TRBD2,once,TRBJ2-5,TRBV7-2,CASSLAGSGQETQYF,TGTGCCAGCAGCTTAGCTGGTAGCGGGCAAGAGACCCAGTACTTC
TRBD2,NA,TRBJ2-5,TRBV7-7,CASSPRTSGRGETQYF,TGTGCTAGCAGCCCCCGGACTAGCGGGAGAGGGGAGACCCAGTACTTC
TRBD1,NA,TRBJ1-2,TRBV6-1,CASSEADTGALSGYTF,TGTGCCAGCAGTGAAGCGGACACAGGGGCCCTAAGTGGCTACACCTTC
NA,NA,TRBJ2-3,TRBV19,CASSIGRGVTDTQYF,TGTGCCAGTAGTATAGGACGAGGAGTCACAGATACGCAGTATTTT
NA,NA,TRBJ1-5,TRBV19,CASSIVAALFNQPQHF,TGTGCCAGTAGTATAGTAGCCGCCCTCTTCAATCAGCCCCAGCATTTT
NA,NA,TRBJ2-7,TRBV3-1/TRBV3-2,CASSQDGASEQYF,TGTGCCAGCAGCCAAGACGGTGCGAGCGAGCAGTACTTC
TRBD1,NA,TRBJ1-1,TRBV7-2,CAQPRGDRGRNTEAFF,TGTGCCCAACCCAGGGGGGACAGGGGGCGAAACACTGAAGCTTTCTTT
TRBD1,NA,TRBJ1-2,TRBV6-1,CASSLLQGNYGYTF,TGTGCCAGCAGTCTCTTACAGGGGAACTATGGCTACACCTTC
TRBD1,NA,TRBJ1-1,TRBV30,CAWRTGRLNTEAFF,TGTGCCTGGAGGACAGGGCGACTGAACACTGAAGCTTTCTTT
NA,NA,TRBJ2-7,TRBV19,CASSSLGGAVTQYF,TGTGCCAGTAGTTCCTTAGGAGGGGCCGTGACTCAGTACTTC
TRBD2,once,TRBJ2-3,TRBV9,CASSRRLAGTTDTQYF,TGTGCCAGCAGCCGCAGACTAGCTGGTACCACAGATACGCAGTATTTT
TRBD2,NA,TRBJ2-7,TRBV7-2,CASSLVASGTYEQYF,TGTGCCAGCAGCTTAGTGGCTAGCGGGACCTACGAGCAGTACTTC
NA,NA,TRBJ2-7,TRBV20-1,CSASTSYEQYF,TGCAGTGCTAGTACTTCCTACGAGCAGTACTTC
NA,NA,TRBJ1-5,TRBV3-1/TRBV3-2,CASSPSGVNQPQHF,TGTGCCAGCAGCCCCTCCGGGGTTAATCAGCCCCAGCATTTT
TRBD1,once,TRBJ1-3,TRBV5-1,CASSSPTGDGNTIYF,TGCGCCAGCAGCTCCCCGACAGGGGATGGAAACACCATATATTTT
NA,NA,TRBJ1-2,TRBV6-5,CASSYRERGYTF,TGTGCCAGCAGTTACAGGGAGCGTGGCTACACCTTC
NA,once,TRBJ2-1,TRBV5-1,CASSLDSRSYNEQFF,TGCGCCAGCAGCTTAGACTCACGCTCCTACAATGAGCAGTTCTTC
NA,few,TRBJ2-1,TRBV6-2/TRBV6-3,CASSYSWNSGKPTYNEQFF,TGTGCCAGCAGTTACTCGTGGAATAGCGGCAAACCAACGTACAATGAGCAGTTCTTC
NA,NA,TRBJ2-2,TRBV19,CASSLGLSTGELFF,TGTGCCAGTAGTTTGGGGCTTAGCACCGGGGAGCTGTTTTTT
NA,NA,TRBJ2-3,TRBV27,CASCLQGPSTDTQYF,TGTGCCAGCTGTCTACAGGGTCCTAGCACAGATACGCAGTATTTT
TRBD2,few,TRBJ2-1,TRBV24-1,CATSSLAGGEQFF,TGTGCCACCAGTTCACTAGCGGGAGGGGAGCAGTTCTTC
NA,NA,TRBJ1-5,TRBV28,CASSFDRVDQPQHF,TGTGCCAGCAGTTTTGACAGAGTGGATCAGCCCCAGCATTTT
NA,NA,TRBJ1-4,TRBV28,CASRDWGGATNEKLFF,TGTGCCAGCAGGGATTGGGGGGGAGCAACTAATGAAAAACTGTTTTTT
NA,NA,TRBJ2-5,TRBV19,CASSTALGRQETQYF,TGTGCCAGTAGTACCGCGTTGGGGCGGCAAGAGACCCAGTACTTC
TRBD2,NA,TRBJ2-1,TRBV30,CAWRSAGNYNEQFF,TGTGCCTGGAGGTCAGCGGGGAACTACAATGAGCAGTTCTTC
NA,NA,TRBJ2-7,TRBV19,CASSTSGTAGEQYF,TGTGCCAGTAGTACCTCCGGGACAGCGGGCGAGCAGTACTTC
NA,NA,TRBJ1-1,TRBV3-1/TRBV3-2,CASSQVSRNTEAFF,TGTGCCAGCAGCCAAGTATCCCGGAACACTGAAGCTTTCTTT
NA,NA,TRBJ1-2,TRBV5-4,CASSQPSGVANYGYTF,TGTGCCAGCAGCCAACCCTCGGGAGTAGCTAACTATGGCTACACCTTC
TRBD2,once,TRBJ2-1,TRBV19,CASRSGAGGLLNEQFF,TGTGCCAGTAGATCGGGAGCGGGGGGACTCCTCAATGAGCAGTTCTTC
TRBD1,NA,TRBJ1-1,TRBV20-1,CSASGQGGHTEAFF,TGCAGTGCTAGTGGACAGGGGGGTCACACTGAAGCTTTCTTT
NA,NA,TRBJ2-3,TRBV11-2,CASSPGPGETDTQYF,TGTGCCAGCAGTCCTGGGCCAGGGGAGACAGATACGCAGTATTTT
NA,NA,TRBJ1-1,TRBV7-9,CASSPRQTLNTEAFF,TGTGCCAGCAGCCCCCGACAGACCTTGAACACTGAAGCTTTCTTT